These 12 T cell receptor beta chains originate from one sample sequenced in a study of cytomegalovirus exposure and HLA in healthy donors. Primers for the PCR totalled 60 Vbeta and 13 Jbeta. Only in-frame clones appear in the TCRdb table, and some are missing; sequencing was by immunoSEQ multiplex PCR. Of about 140,000 clones in the sample, 68% were seen once. Specimen: PBMCs. These receptors all come from a man in his fifties or sixties in good health and CMV-seronegative.

The chain has TRBV5-4 and TRBJ2-5; a weak D match, TRBD2 (5 bases). CDR1 is SGHNT and CDR2 is YYREEE in the germline V gene (reference sequence). The V end was cut by 0 bases, the J end by 2 bases, with 17 bases between. The CDR3 consists of 17 residues. The CDR3 loop is CASSLAGSARRQETQYF. Written as DNA, the CDR3 is TGTGCCAGCAGCTTGGCTGGTAGCGCCAGACGGCAAGAGACCCAGTACTTC.

This clone was found a few times. This chain connects TRBV19 to TRBJ2-5, with a weak D call TRBD1 (5 bases). CDR1 and CDR2 from the germline V gene are LNHDA and SQIVND (reference sequence). Between the trimmed V and J ends, which lost 1 base and 2 bases, there was a span of 11 bases. The CDR3 totals 15 residues. The CDR3 loop is CASSIGQSHQETQYF. The CDR3 coding sequence is TGTGCCAGTAGTATAGGACAGTCTCATCAAGAGACCCAGTACTTC. Variable domain in full (rest from reference TRBV19 and TRBJ2-5): DGGITQSPKYLFRKEGQNVTLSCEQNLNHDAMYWYRQDPGQGLRLIYYSQIVNDFQKGDIAEGYSVSREKKESFPLTVTSAQKNPTAFYLCASSIGQSHQETQYFGPGTRLLVL.

The chain has TRBV5-4 and TRBJ1-1; no clear D. Germline V CDR1 and CDR2: SGHNT, YYREEE (reference sequence). Trimming stripped 4 bases from V and 2 bases from J, with 18 bases between. CDR3 length equals 16 residues. The CDR3 DNA reads as TGTGCCAGCAGCAGACCCGCCGAGGGCTACAACACTGAAGCTTTCTTT. The encoded protein is CASSRPAEGYNTEAFF.

This sequence joins TRBV19 and TRBJ2-3; TRBD2 is a possible D gene (6 bases). V lost 9 bases to trimming and J lost 2 bases, with 15 bases between them. CDR1 and CDR2 from the germline V gene are LNHDA and SQIVND (reference sequence). CDR3 length equals 14 residues. CDR3 region: CASRDSHVTDTQYF. CDR3 coding DNA: TGTGCCAGCCGGGACTCACATGTCACAGATACGCAGTATTTT.

The rearrangement joins TRBV5-4 to TRBJ2-3, with 10 bases lining up with TRBD2. V lost 6 bases and J lost 0; bases outside the gene matches: 10. Per germline, CDR1 SGHNT and CDR2 YYREEE (reference sequence). The CDR3 runs to 17 residues. The CDR3 region is CASKTGLAVTSTDTQYF. The CDR3 region has the DNA TGTGCCAGCAAAACCGGACTAGCGGTTACTAGCACAGATACGCAGTATTTT.

This clone was picked up a small number of times. The rearrangement uses TRBV7-8 and TRBJ1-2, with D hard to call. Germline CDR1 reads SGHVS; CDR2 reads FQNEAQ. The CDR3 contains 15 residues. The germline V and J ends were trimmed by 1 base and 5 bases, with 14 bases remaining between them. CDR3 nucleotides: TGTGCCAGCAGCTTAGGAGACGACATCTTATATGGCTACACCTTC. Amino acid sequence: CASSLGDDILYGYTF.

The chain combines TRBV6-5 with TRBJ1-5; D is ambiguous. This CDR3 spans 13 amino acids. Germline CDR1 and CDR2: MNHEY and SVGAGI. With 0 bases removed from V and 7 bases from J, the gap between germline ends came to 7 bases. The CDR3 reads CASSYSTGQPQHF. CDR3 in DNA: TGTGCCAGCAGTTACTCGACGGGACAGCCCCAGCATTTT.

The chain combines TRBV19 with TRBJ2-7; 10 bases are a match to TRBD2. The germline gives CDR1 LNHDA, CDR2 SQIVND (reference sequence). V was pared by 5 bases and J by 4 bases, with 5 bases of the junction left unmatched. The CDR3 totals 14 residues. The CDR3 here is CASSFGTSEYEQYF. The CDR3 nucleotides are TGTGCCAGTAGTTTCGGGACTAGCGAGTACGAGCAGTACTTC.

The chain joins TRBV25-1 to TRBJ2-3; TRBD1 aligns across 8 bases. Trimming at V came to 9 bases and at J to 5 bases, leaving 10 bases not matched to a gene. Germline loops: CDR1 MGHDK, CDR2 SYGVNS. This CDR3 is 14 amino acids long. CDR3 in amino acids: CARRRDRSGDTQYF. CDR3 bases: TGTGCCAGACGCCGGGACAGGTCAGGAGATACGCAGTATTTT.

This chain joins TRBV6-5 and TRBJ2-2, with 7 bases matching TRBD2. In germline, CDR1 is MNHEY, CDR2 SVGAGI. V dropped 5 bases and J dropped 4; count of bases not matched to a gene: 7. The CDR3 runs 15 residues. This CDR3 reads CASSIGGGVTGELFF. The CDR3 nucleotides read TGTGCCAGCAGTATTGGGGGAGGGGTCACCGGGGAGCTGTTTTTT.

The J gene is TRBJ2-7, the V gene TRBV29-1, with 10 bases lining up with TRBD2. CDR1 is SQVTM, CDR2 ANQGSEA, per germline. Germline trimming cut 4 bases from V and 0 bases from J; bases unmatched to any gene: 0. The CDR3 has 13 residues. CDR3 in DNA: TGCAGCGTTGCTAGCGGGAGCTCCTACGAGCAGTACTTC. Residues: CSVASGSSYEQYF.

This clone was recorded a few times. The chain carries TRBV6-6 and TRBJ1-5; unclear D gene. Trimming stripped 5 bases from V and 1 base from J, with 9 bases between. The CDR3 is 14 residues long. Germline V gene data show CDR1 as MNHNY and CDR2 as SVGAGI (reference sequence). CDR3 in amino acids: CASSTRWSNQPQHF. The CDR3 DNA follows: TGTGCCAGCAGTACCAGGTGGAGCAATCAGCCCCAGCATTTT.